This passage covers 21 T cell receptor beta chains from one sample sequenced in a study of siplizumab effects on memory and regulatory T cells. The table came from immunoSEQ multiplex PCR; TCRdb's copy has only in-frame clones and leaves some out. The sample includes 57,000 or so clones, 93% seen only once; the top ten take around 40%. Sequenced: CD8+ T cells sorted from blood. All receptors come from a human donor in good health.

The chain has TRBV9 and TRBJ2-1; a possible D gene is TRBD1 (5 bases). Germline V CDR1 and CDR2: SGDLS, YYNGEE. The V end was cut by 4 bases, the J end by 2 bases, with 16 bases between. There are 16 residues in the CDR3. The CDR3 sequence: CASSPSGARTYNEQFF. The CDR3 nucleotides read TGTGCCAGCAGCCCTAGTGGGGCCCGTACCTACAATGAGCAGTTCTTC.

J is TRBJ2-1 and V is TRBV2; D remains ambiguous. Germline lookup yields CDR1 SNHLY and CDR2 FYNNEI. The CDR3 length is 11 residues. Trimming cost V 11 bases and J 6 bases, with 11 bases left between them. CDR3 DNA sequence: TGTGCCTTCAGGACGGGCAATGAGCAGTTCTTC. Protein sequence: CAFRTGNEQFF.

The chain combines TRBV9 with TRBJ2-1, with TRBD1 identical over 10 bases. Germline V gives CDR1 SGDLS, CDR2 YYNGEE. V lost 0 bases and J lost 6; bases outside the gene matches: 3. The CDR3 is 15 residues long. CDR3 in amino acids: CASSVGGTGVNEQFF. The CDR3 DNA is TGTGCCAGCAGCGTAGGCGGGACAGGGGTCAATGAGCAGTTCTTC. Looking up the rest from reference TRBV9 and TRBJ2-1 gives the full variable domain: DSGVTQTPKHLITATGQRVTLRCSPRSGDLSVYWYQQSLDQGLQFLIQYYNGEERAKGNILERFSAQQFPDLHSELNLSSLELGDSALYFCASSVGGTGVNEQFFGPGTRLTVL.

The chain uses TRBV27 and TRBJ2-3; D not certain. The CDR3 sequence is 15 residues long. In germline, CDR1 is MNHEY, CDR2 SMNVEV (reference sequence). The V end lost 1 base, the J end lost 2 bases, and 10 bases lay between the germline ends. The CDR3: CASSLLATDTDTQYF. In DNA, the CDR3 is TGTGCCAGCAGTTTATTAGCCACCGACACAGATACGCAGTATTTT.

This clone was counted between two and nine times. The V gene is TRBV27, the J gene TRBJ2-5; D is possibly TRBD1 (8 bases). The ends were cut back, 9 bases at V and 5 bases at J, with 22 bases in the middle. Looked up from germline, CDR1 is MNHEY and CDR2 is SMNVEV (reference sequence). The CDR3 runs 15 residues. CDR3 coding DNA: TGTGCCAGAGGGAACAGGGGGGGTTCTAACGAGACCCAGTACTTC. Translated, it gives CARGNRGGSNETQYF.

The V and J genes are TRBV6-5 and TRBJ2-5; D gene uncertain. Germline CDR1 is MNHEY and CDR2 is SVGAGI. This CDR3 is 12 amino acids long. Deletions cut 6 bases from V and 5 bases from J, with 10 bases between. The CDR3 bases are TGTGCCAGCAGAACGGGTGGGGAGACCCAGTACTTC. Residues: CASRTGGETQYF.

The V and J genes are TRBV6-1 and TRBJ2-7, with D unresolved. The germline gives CDR1 MNHNS, CDR2 SASEGT. CDR3 length equals 15 residues. V was trimmed by 6 bases and J by 3 bases, leaving 18 bases between them. The CDR3 DNA sequence: TGTGCCAGCAGCCTGGCGCCTTATTCGAACTACGAGCAGTACTTC. Its protein product is CASSLAPYSNYEQYF.

The genes are TRBV25-1 and TRBJ1-2; D possibly corresponds to TRBD1 (6 bases). V dropped 7 bases and J dropped 8 bases, with 11 bases sitting between them. Germline values: CDR1 MGHDK, CDR2 SYGVNS. This CDR3 is built from 11 residues. The CDR3 sequence: CASKTGYGYTF. The CDR3 nucleotides are TGTGCCAGCAAGACAGGTTACGGCTACACCTTC.

The gene calls are TRBV19 and TRBJ2-7; 11 nucleotides agree with TRBD1. J was trimmed by 2 bases and V by 1 base; bases with no gene match: 4. The CDR3 runs to 16 residues. The V gene's germline CDR1 is LNHDA and CDR2 SQIVND (reference sequence). The CDR3 reads CASSIVGGQGAYEQYF. DNA for the CDR3: TGTGCCAGTAGTATAGTCGGGGGACAGGGGGCCTACGAGCAGTACTTC.

In this sample, this clone turned up once. The V gene is TRBV10-2, the J gene TRBJ2-1; no firm D call. CDR3 length equals 11 residues. Trimming stripped 2 bases from V and 7 bases from J, with 3 bases between. Germline lookup yields CDR1 WSHSY and CDR2 SAAADI. The CDR3 protein is CASSEGNEQFF. CDR3 sequence (DNA): TGCGCCAGCAGTGAGGGGAATGAGCAGTTCTTC.

This clone was counted a few times. The chain joins TRBV13 to TRBJ2-1, with D unclear. V was shortened by 6 bases and J by 4 bases, with 10 bases between the two germline ends. Looked up from germline, CDR1 is PRHDT and CDR2 is FYEKMQ (reference sequence). The CDR3 runs to 13 residues. CDR3 DNA: TGTGCCAGCAGTCACACGCTTTACAATGAGCAGTTCTTC. Translated: CASSHTLYNEQFF. Filled out from reference TRBV13 and TRBJ2-1, the complete variable domain reads AAGVIQSPRHLIKEKRETATLKCYPIPRHDTVYWYQQGPGQDPQFLISFYEKMQSDKGSIPDRFSAQQFSDYHSELNMSSLELGDSALYFCASSHTLYNEQFFGPGTRLTVL.

The J gene is TRBJ2-3, the V gene TRBV9; 9 nucleotides agree with TRBD2. CDR1 is SGDLS, CDR2 YYNGEE, per germline. This CDR3 is 15 amino acids long. J gave up 1 base and V 1 base, and 1 base lay outside the gene matches. The CDR3 coding sequence is TGTGCCAGCAGCGTAATAGCGGGAGGCACAGATACGCAGTATTTT. Amino acid sequence: CASSVIAGGTDTQYF. The variable domain in full, with the rest retrieved from reference TRBV9 and TRBJ2-3, is DSGVTQTPKHLITATGQRVTLRCSPRSGDLSVYWYQQSLDQGLQFLIQYYNGEERAKGNILERFSAQQFPDLHSELNLSSLELGDSALYFCASSVIAGGTDTQYFGPGTRLTVL.

The chain recombines TRBV28 with TRBJ2-6; the D is unclear. V dropped 1 base and J dropped 2 bases, with 9 bases sitting between them. CDR1 is MDHEN and CDR2 is SYDVKM in the germline V gene. This CDR3 region has 16 residues. CDR3 sequence reads: CASSLYLGAGANVLTF. The CDR3 DNA reads as TGTGCCAGCAGTTTATATCTGGGTGCTGGGGCCAACGTCCTGACTTTC.

This clone is a singleton in its sample. In the same sample, other DNA sequences code for this CDR3. This sequence joins TRBV27 and TRBJ1-5, with TRBD1 matching over 10 bases. V lost 2 bases and J lost 2; bases outside the gene matches: 0. This CDR3 is 15 amino acids long. Germline CDR1 MNHEY, CDR2 SMNVEV (reference sequence). The CDR3 here is CASSLGTGGNQPQHF. The DNA of the CDR3 is TGTGCCAGCAGTTTAGGGACAGGGGGCAATCAGCCCCAGCATTTT.

The rearrangement links TRBV7-3 to TRBJ2-2; TRBD1 or TRBD2 may be the D gene (5 bases each). CDR3 length equals 15 residues. Germline V lookup: CDR1 SGHTA, CDR2 FQGTGA. With 5 bases removed from V and 2 bases from J, the gap between germline ends came to 12 bases. CDR3 sequence reads: CASSLGTGNTGELFF. The DNA for the CDR3 is TGTGCCAGCAGCCTGGGGACGGGAAACACCGGGGAGCTGTTTTTT.

J is TRBJ2-7 and V is TRBV2; 8 bases fit TRBD2. From germline, CDR1 is SNHLY and CDR2 FYNNEI. Losses at the gene ends were 4 bases for V and 1 base for J; bases not matched to a gene: 6. The CDR3 covers 15 residues. The CDR3 coding sequence is TGTGCCAGCAGTGCTCTACTAGCGGATTCCTACGAGCAGTACTTC. This codes for CASSALLADSYEQYF.

The chain recombines TRBV5-1 with TRBJ1-1; D not certain. V lost 0 bases to trimming and J lost 5 bases, with 5 bases between them. CDR1 and CDR2 from the germline V gene are SGHRS and YFSETQ. CDR3 length: 12 amino acids. The CDR3 nucleotides are TGCGCCAGCAGCTTGGTGGAGACTGAAGCTTTCTTT. Protein: CASSLVETEAFF.

The chain carries TRBV4-1 and TRBJ1-1, with D perhaps matching TRBD1 (6 bases). Germline CDR1 MGHRA, CDR2 YSYEKL. V was clipped by 5 bases and J by 1 base, with 23 bases between them. The length of the CDR3 is 18 residues. DNA for the CDR3: TGCGCCAGCAGCTCTCGAGGTGGGGGCGTGGGGGCGAACACTGAAGCTTTCTTT. Protein: CASSSRGGGVGANTEAFF.

The chain carries TRBV6-5 and TRBJ1-1; 7 nucleotides align to TRBD1. The CDR3 length is 14 residues. CDR1 and CDR2 (germline): MNHEY, SVGAGI. V was clipped by 0 bases and J by 7 bases; unmatched bases: 5. As DNA, the CDR3 is TGTGCCAGCAGTTACTCCTCGACAGGGATTGAAGCTTTCTTT. It yields the protein CASSYSSTGIEAFF.

The rearrangement joins TRBV6-6 to TRBJ2-7; D unclear. V dropped 0 bases and J dropped 6 bases, with 9 bases sitting between them. The length of the CDR3 is 13 residues. The germline CDR1 and CDR2 sequences are MNHNY and SVGAGI (reference sequence). CDR3 in amino acids: CASSYSPGLEQYF. Written as DNA, the CDR3 is TGTGCCAGCAGTTACTCCCCAGGCCTCGAGCAGTACTTC.

V usage is TRBV30 and J usage is TRBJ2-3; 8 positions match TRBD2. Losses at the gene ends were 5 bases for V and 3 bases for J; bases not matched to a gene: 10. CDR3 size: 15 residues. Germline-derived CDR1 and CDR2 are GTSNPN and SVGIG (reference sequence). This CDR3 reads CAWGPAGGPTDTQYF. CDR3 sequence (DNA): TGTGCCTGGGGTCCCGCGGGAGGTCCGACAGATACGCAGTATTTT.